Listed here is a single T cell receptor beta chain. Its ends do not fully match the called genes, so a read error is possible. The data were taken from a study of cytomegalovirus exposure and HLA in healthy donors. Study as a whole: Prior work identified around 100 million unique TCR beta sequences in roughly 190 million T cells.

Primers for the PCR totalled 60 Vbeta and 13 Jbeta. The method was immunoSEQ multiplex PCR; TCRdb's version includes in-frame clones alone and lacks a portion of them. The repertoire holds 190,000 or so clones, roughly four fifths seen once, with over 5% in the top ten. The receptor comes from a woman aged 45-65 years in good health and CMV-seropositive. Sequenced material: PBMCs.

The chain's CDR3 is CAWSVPATLPF. CDR3 nucleotides: TGTGCCTGGAGTGTACCCGCTACCCTCCCCTTC. This chain joins TRBV30 and TRBJ1-2, with D hard to call. CDR3 length: 11 residues. Germline V gene lookup returns CDR1 GTSNPN and CDR2 SVGIG (reference sequence).